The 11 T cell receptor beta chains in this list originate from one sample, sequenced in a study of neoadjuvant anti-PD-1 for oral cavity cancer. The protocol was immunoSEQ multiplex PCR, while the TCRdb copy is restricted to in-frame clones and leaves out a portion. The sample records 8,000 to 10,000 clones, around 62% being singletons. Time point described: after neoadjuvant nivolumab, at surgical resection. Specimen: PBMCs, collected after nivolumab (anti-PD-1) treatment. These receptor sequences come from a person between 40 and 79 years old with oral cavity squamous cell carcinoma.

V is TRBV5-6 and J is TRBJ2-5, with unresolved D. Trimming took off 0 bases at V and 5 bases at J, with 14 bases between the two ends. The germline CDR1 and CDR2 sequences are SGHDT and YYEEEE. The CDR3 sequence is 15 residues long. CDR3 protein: CASSLDTRPWETQYF. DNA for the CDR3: TGTGCCAGCAGCTTGGACACCCGGCCGTGGGAGACCCAGTACTTC.

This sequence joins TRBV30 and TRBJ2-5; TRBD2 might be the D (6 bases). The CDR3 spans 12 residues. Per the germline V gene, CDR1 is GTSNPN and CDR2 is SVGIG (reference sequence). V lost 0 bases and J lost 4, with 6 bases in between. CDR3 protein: CAWSVGGETQYF. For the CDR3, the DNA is TGTGCCTGGAGTGTGGGGGGAGAGACCCAGTACTTC.

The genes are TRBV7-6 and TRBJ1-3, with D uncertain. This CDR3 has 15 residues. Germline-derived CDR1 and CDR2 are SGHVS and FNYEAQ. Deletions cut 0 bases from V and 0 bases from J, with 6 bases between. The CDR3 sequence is CASSLALSSGNTIYF. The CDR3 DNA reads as TGTGCCAGCAGCTTAGCGTTGAGCTCTGGAAACACCATATATTTT.

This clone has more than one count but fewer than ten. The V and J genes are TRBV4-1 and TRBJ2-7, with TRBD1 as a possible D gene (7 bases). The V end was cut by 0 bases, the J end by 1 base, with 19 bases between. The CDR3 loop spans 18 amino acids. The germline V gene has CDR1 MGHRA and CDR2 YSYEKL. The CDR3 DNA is TGCGCCAGCAGCCAAGATTGGCTGAAGGGGGGACAGTCCTACGAGCAGTACTTC. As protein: CASSQDWLKGGQSYEQYF.

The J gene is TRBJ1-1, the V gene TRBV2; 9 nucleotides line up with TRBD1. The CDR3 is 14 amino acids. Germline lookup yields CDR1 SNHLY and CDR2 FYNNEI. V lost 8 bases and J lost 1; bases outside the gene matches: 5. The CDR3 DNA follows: TGTGCCAGCTTTCGGGGACAGGGGAACACTGAAGCTTTCTTT. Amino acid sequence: CASFRGQGNTEAFF.

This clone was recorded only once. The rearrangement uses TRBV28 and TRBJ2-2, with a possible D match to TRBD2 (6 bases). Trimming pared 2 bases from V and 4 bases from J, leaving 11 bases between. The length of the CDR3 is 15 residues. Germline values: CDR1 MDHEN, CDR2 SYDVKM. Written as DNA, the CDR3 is TGTGCCAGCAGTTTAGGGGGGAGTAGCACCGGGGAGCTGTTTTTT. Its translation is CASSLGGSSTGELFF.

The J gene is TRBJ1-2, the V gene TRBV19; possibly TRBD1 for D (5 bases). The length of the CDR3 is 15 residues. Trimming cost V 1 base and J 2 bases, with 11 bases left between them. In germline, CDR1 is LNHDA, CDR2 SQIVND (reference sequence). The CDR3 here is CASSIVNRRNYGYTF. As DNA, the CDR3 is TGTGCCAGTAGTATAGTGAACAGGAGAAACTATGGCTACACCTTC.

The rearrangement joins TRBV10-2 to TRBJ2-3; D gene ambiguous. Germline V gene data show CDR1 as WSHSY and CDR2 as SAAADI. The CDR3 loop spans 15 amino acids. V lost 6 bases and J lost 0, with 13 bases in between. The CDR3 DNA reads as TGCGCCAGCAGATTAGGCGCCGGCAGCACAGATACGCAGTATTTT. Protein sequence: CASRLGAGSTDTQYF.

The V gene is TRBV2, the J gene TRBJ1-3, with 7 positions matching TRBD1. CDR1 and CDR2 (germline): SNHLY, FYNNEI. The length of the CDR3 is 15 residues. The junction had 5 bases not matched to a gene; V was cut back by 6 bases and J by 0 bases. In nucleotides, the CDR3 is TGTGCCAGCAGGATAACAGGGGCCTCTGGAAACACCATATATTTT. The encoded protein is CASRITGASGNTIYF.

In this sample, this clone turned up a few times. The DNA of the CDR3 is TGTGCCAGCAGTCAAACGGGACAGGGTGTGAATGAGCAGTTCTTC. Protein product: CASSQTGQGVNEQFF. The rearrangement links TRBV28 to TRBJ2-1, with 9 bases fitting TRBD1. Germline V CDR1 and CDR2: MDHEN, SYDVKM. The CDR3 is 15 amino acids. Unmatched junction bases numbered 9, after V lost 5 bases and J lost 7 bases.

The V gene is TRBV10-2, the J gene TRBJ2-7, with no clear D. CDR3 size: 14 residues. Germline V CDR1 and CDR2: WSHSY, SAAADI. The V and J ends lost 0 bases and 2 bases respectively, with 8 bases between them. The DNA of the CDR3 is TGCGCCAGCAGTGAGTCGGACGGACCCTACGAGCAGTACTTC. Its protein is CASSESDGPYEQYF.